What follows are 20 T cell receptor beta chains derived from one specimen sequenced in a study of T cells in Graves' hyperthyroidism and ophthalmopathy. RNA transcripts provided the source from which TCR beta CDR3 regions were amplified. In the first-round RT-PCR of the TCR CDR3, the HTBI primer set was used. TCRdb analysed the multiplex PCR reads with MiXCR anew, one entry per CDR3 protein. The profile shows about 210,000 distinct CDR3 sequences, 17% of them singletons. What was sequenced was blood. The origin of the receptors is a man aged 50-60 years with Graves' hyperthyroidism.

This clonotype was seen only a few times. This chain connects TRBV7-9 to TRBJ2-1; TRBD1 might be the D (6 bases). This CDR3 comprises 12 residues. The V end was cut by 5 bases, the J end by 8 bases, with 10 bases between. Germline V CDR1 and CDR2: SEHNR, FQNEAQ (reference sequence). The CDR3 sequence: CASSIKGDEQFF. DNA for the CDR3: TGTGCCAGCAGCATCAAGGGGGATGAGCAGTTCTTC.

The chain joins TRBV28 to TRBJ2-2; D is possibly TRBD2 (5 bases). Germline-derived CDR1 and CDR2 are MDHEN and SYDVKM. V was shortened by 3 bases and J by 3 bases, with 5 bases between the two germline ends. CDR3 length: 13 amino acids. The CDR3 loop reads CASSFGDTGELFF. CDR3 sequence (DNA): TGTGCCAGCAGTTTCGGGGACACCGGGGAGCTGTTTTTT. The full variable domain, rest sourced from reference TRBV28 and TRBJ2-2, is DVKVTQSSRYLVKRTGEKVFLECVQDMDHENMFWYRQDPGLGLRLIYFSYDVKMKEKGDIPEGYSVSREKKERFSLILESASTNQTSMYLCASSFGDTGELFFGEGSRLTVL.

Many counts were recorded for this clonotype. V gene TRBV3-1 combines with J gene TRBJ2-2, with D unclear. V lost 3 bases, J lost 6 bases, and 11 bases lay in between. The CDR3 contains 14 residues. Germline CDR1 reads LGHDT; CDR2 reads YNNKEL (reference sequence). CDR3 DNA sequence: TGTGCCAGCAGCCACAAGGGCTGGGCCGGGGAGCTGTTTTTT. It specifies CASSHKGWAGELFF.

The V call is TRBV6-1, the J call TRBJ1-6; D is ambiguous. Trimming stripped 3 bases from V and 0 bases from J, with 15 bases between. CDR1 is MNHNS, CDR2 SASEGT, per germline. The CDR3 has 18 amino acids. This CDR3 is CASSDFGPGSSYNSPLHF. As DNA, the CDR3 is TGTGCCAGCAGTGACTTTGGACCCGGGAGCTCCTATAATTCACCCCTCCACTTT.

Only a few counts were recorded for this clonotype. A much larger clonotype is one base distant, so this may be a read error. V gene TRBV12-3 or TRBV12-4 combines with J gene TRBJ2-7; D unclear. With 3 bases removed from V and 9 bases from J, the gap between germline ends came to 12 bases. The CDR3 consists of 12 residues. DNA for the CDR3: TGTGCCAGCAGTTTCGCCCGAACGGCGCAGTACTTC. Its translation is CASSFARTAQYF.

This clonotype has just a few counts. CDR3 residues: CASGRTSGRARNEQFF. In nucleotides, the CDR3 is TGTGCCAGCGGAAGGACTAGCGGGAGGGCCAGGAATGAGCAGTTCTTC. V is TRBV7-8 and J is TRBJ2-1, with 15 bases fitting TRBD2. CDR3 length: 16 residues. V was clipped by 8 bases and J by 7 bases; unmatched bases: 9. Germline V gene data show CDR1 as SGHVS and CDR2 as FQNEAQ.

In its sample, this clonotype was seen a few times. The J gene is TRBJ2-3, the V gene TRBV5-8; 10 bases align to TRBD1. J was trimmed by 4 bases and V by 3 bases; bases with no gene match: 5. This CDR3 contains 15 residues. The V gene's germline CDR1 is SGHTS and CDR2 YDEGEE. The CDR3 loop reads CASSSGTGEPDTQYF. In DNA form, the CDR3 reads TGTGCCAGCAGCTCGGGGACAGGGGAACCAGATACGCAGTATTTT.

This clonotype showed up many times. The V and J genes are TRBV7-2 and TRBJ2-1; 10 bases are shared with TRBD2. Germline V lookup: CDR1 SGHTA, CDR2 FQGNSA. Germline trimming cut 2 bases from V and 6 bases from J; bases unmatched to any gene: 4. This CDR3 has 15 amino acids. The CDR3 loop reads CASSLLSSGSNEQFF. The CDR3 coding sequence is TGTGCCAGCAGCTTACTTTCTAGCGGGAGCAATGAGCAGTTCTTC.

J is TRBJ2-2 and V is TRBV4-3; unclear D gene. This CDR3 contains 18 residues. Trimming shortened V by 3 bases and J by 3 bases, and 20 bases separated the two germline ends. Germline V lookup: CDR1 LGHNA, CDR2 YSLEER. CDR3 region: CASSHPDIAIPHTGELFF. The CDR3, as DNA: TGCGCCAGCAGCCACCCTGACATAGCCATCCCCCACACCGGGGAGCTGTTTTTT.

This clonotype was observed a few times. This chain connects TRBV7-2 to TRBJ1-2; D is undetermined. Germline CDR1 reads SGHTA; CDR2 reads FQGNSA. This CDR3 has 12 amino acids. V was clipped by 1 base and J by 4 bases, with 4 bases between them. This CDR3 reads CASSLGVYGYTF. CDR3 nucleotide sequence: TGTGCCAGCAGCTTAGGGGTCTATGGCTACACCTTC. Using reference TRBV7-2 and TRBJ1-2 for the parts outside the CDR3, the full variable domain is GAGVSQSPSNKVTEKGKDVELRCDPISGHTALYWYRQSLGQGLEFLIYFQGNSAPDKSGLPSDRFSAERTGGSVSTLTIQRTQQEDSAVYLCASSLGVYGYTFGSGTRLTVV.

This clonotype was seen ten or more times. V is TRBV20-1 and J is TRBJ1-1, with 9 positions matching TRBD1. The CDR3 is made up of 13 amino acids. J lost 5 bases, V lost 6 bases, and 7 bases had no gene match. CDR1 and CDR2 (germline): DFQATT, SNEGSKA (reference sequence). CDR3 nucleotides: TGCAGTGCCCGAACCGGGACAGGGACTGAAGCTTTCTTT. This translates into CSARTGTGTEAFF.

Only a few counts were recorded for this clonotype. The V call is TRBV28, the J call TRBJ1-5; D is uncertain. Trimming removed 2 bases at V and 0 bases at J, with 14 bases between. Germline values: CDR1 MDHEN, CDR2 SYDVKM. The CDR3 runs to 17 residues. The CDR3 loop is CASSLNPGYNSNQPQHF. CDR3 DNA sequence: TGTGCCAGCAGTTTAAATCCCGGTTACAATAGCAATCAGCCCCAGCATTTT.

The chain links TRBV25-1 to TRBJ1-5; D is perhaps TRBD1 (6 bases). V lost 9 bases and J 0 bases, leaving 12 bases between the germline ends. This CDR3 comprises 14 residues. CDR1 and CDR2 (germline): MGHDK, SYGVNS. The CDR3 protein is CASAGTNSNQPQHF. The DNA of the CDR3 is TGTGCCAGTGCCGGGACAAATAGCAATCAGCCCCAGCATTTT.

V usage is TRBV10-3 and J usage is TRBJ2-1; D not certain. Deletions cut 6 bases from V and 8 bases from J, with 14 bases between. The CDR3 is 13 amino acids. CDR1 and CDR2 from the germline V gene are ENHRY and SYGVKD. The chain's CDR3 is CAIRTLQTHEQFF. The CDR3 nucleotides are TGTGCCATCAGGACCCTCCAGACCCATGAGCAGTTCTTC.

Regarding this clonotype: Since no conserved phenylalanine or tryptophan closes the CDR3, a read error is the likely cause. The V and J genes are TRBV6-1 and TRBJ1-2; D unresolved. V was clipped by 2 bases and J by 4 bases, with 11 bases between them. This CDR3 has 14 residues. The germline V gene has CDR1 MNHNS and CDR2 SASEGT. The CDR3 protein is CASSESPSPYGYTL. CDR3 coding DNA: TGTGCCAGCAGTGAATCCCCCTCACCCTATGGCTACACCCTC.

This clonotype appeared many times. The chain is built from TRBV28 and TRBJ2-7; possibly TRBD2 for D (6 bases). CDR1 and CDR2 from the germline V gene are MDHEN and SYDVKM. The CDR3 length is 14 residues. Deletions cut 3 bases from V and 5 bases from J, with 14 bases between. The CDR3 DNA is TGTGCCAGCAGTTTCGGGGGTAGCGGCAACGAGCAGTACTTC. Translation gives CASSFGGSGNEQYF.

This clonotype showed up just a few times. The chain recombines TRBV12-5 with TRBJ2-2, with 7 bases that match TRBD1. The V segment lost 4 bases and the J segment 1 base; nucleotides outside the gene matches: 9. Germline CDR1 is LGHNT and CDR2 is FRNRAP. The CDR3 is 17 residues long. For the CDR3, the DNA is TGTGCTAGTGGTTCCTCGAACAGGGGTCTGAACACCGGGGAGCTGTTTTTT. Its translation: CASGSSNRGLNTGELFF.

In its sample, this clonotype was seen a few times. This chain joins TRBV20-1 and TRBJ1-2; D may be TRBD1 (5 bases). This CDR3 is 15 amino acids long. CDR1 and CDR2 (germline): DFQATT, SNEGSKA (reference sequence). The V end lost 0 bases, the J end lost 8 bases, and 19 bases lay between the germline ends. CDR3 region: CSARDRVWQGVGYTF. CDR3 coding DNA: TGCAGTGCTAGAGATAGGGTGTGGCAGGGAGTAGGCTACACCTTC.

This clonotype was observed at least ten times. The chain couples TRBV7-9 to TRBJ2-5, with 13 bases that match TRBD2. There are 18 residues in the CDR3. The V segment lost 4 bases and the J segment 5 bases; nucleotides outside the gene matches: 13. Germline values: CDR1 SEHNR, CDR2 FQNEAQ (reference sequence). CDR3 amino acids: CASSSTLGLAGIRETQYF. Here the CDR3 DNA reads TGTGCCAGCAGCTCTACACTGGGACTAGCGGGAATTAGGGAGACCCAGTACTTC.

Many counts were recorded for this clonotype. The chain combines TRBV10-3 with TRBJ2-7; no firm D call. Germline V lookup: CDR1 ENHRY, CDR2 SYGVKD. CDR3 length: 11 residues. V lost 6 bases to trimming and J lost 4 bases, with 7 bases between them. This chain's CDR3 is CAIRAQYEQYF. The CDR3 DNA reads as TGTGCCATCAGGGCACAGTACGAGCAGTACTTC.